This T cell receptor (beta chain) was sequenced for a study of identical twins. Notes on the study in general: Out-of-frame alpha sequences common to twins exhibited an excess of low generation probability.

V gave up 4 bases and J gave up 4 bases; unmatched junction bases: 4. The germline CDR1 and CDR2 sequences are LGHDT and YNNKEL (reference sequence). This CDR3 is 15 amino acids long. This clonotype appeared a few times. Its specificity is not known. Addition of a universal primer site occurred through template switching, and cDNA carried unique molecular identifiers. Using its own MiXCR run on the 5' RACE reads, TCRdb lists one record per CDR3 protein. The data show some 900,000 distinct CDR3 sequences, 12% seen once. The data were also submitted as part of a second study, on yellow fever vaccine responses in identical twins.

The chain couples TRBV3-1 to TRBJ1-5; 10 bases are shared with TRBD1. The TCR was taken from a woman under 30 in good health. The sequenced material came from PBMCs. In nucleotides, the CDR3 is TGTGCCAGCAGCCGGGACAGGGGATGGAATCAGCCCCAGCATTTT. Translated, it gives CASSRDRGWNQPQHF.